This TCR beta chain was found in a study of TIL therapy for anti-PD-1-resistant metastatic lung cancer. For the study at large: Half of patients were current or former smokers.

This CDR3 contains 14 residues. Germline-derived CDR1 and CDR2 are PRHDT and FYEKMQ (reference sequence). V was pared by 4 bases and J by 0 bases, with 7 bases between. General study results and limits: This highly selected cohort may not generalize to typical lung cancer patients.

This clone was counted only a few times. Its antigen is not identified. Time point noted: pre-treatment sample, taken before nivolumab and TIL therapy. The libraries were made with immunoSEQ v3. Libraries were sequenced to about 2 million read pairs (survey) or about 5-6 million (deep). Some clones are missing from TCRdb's copy, which holds only in-frame ones; the method was immunoSEQ multiplex PCR. The data hold about 32,000 clones, with 74% observed a single time. The material sequenced was blood, taken at baseline. The chain employs TRBV13 and TRBJ2-4; D call uncertain. This clonotype was obtained from a woman between 30 and 80 years old with non-small cell lung cancer. The CDR3 region has the DNA TGTGCCAGCAGCTCAAGACTAGCCAAAAACATTCAGTACTTC. Translated: CASSSRLAKNIQYF.